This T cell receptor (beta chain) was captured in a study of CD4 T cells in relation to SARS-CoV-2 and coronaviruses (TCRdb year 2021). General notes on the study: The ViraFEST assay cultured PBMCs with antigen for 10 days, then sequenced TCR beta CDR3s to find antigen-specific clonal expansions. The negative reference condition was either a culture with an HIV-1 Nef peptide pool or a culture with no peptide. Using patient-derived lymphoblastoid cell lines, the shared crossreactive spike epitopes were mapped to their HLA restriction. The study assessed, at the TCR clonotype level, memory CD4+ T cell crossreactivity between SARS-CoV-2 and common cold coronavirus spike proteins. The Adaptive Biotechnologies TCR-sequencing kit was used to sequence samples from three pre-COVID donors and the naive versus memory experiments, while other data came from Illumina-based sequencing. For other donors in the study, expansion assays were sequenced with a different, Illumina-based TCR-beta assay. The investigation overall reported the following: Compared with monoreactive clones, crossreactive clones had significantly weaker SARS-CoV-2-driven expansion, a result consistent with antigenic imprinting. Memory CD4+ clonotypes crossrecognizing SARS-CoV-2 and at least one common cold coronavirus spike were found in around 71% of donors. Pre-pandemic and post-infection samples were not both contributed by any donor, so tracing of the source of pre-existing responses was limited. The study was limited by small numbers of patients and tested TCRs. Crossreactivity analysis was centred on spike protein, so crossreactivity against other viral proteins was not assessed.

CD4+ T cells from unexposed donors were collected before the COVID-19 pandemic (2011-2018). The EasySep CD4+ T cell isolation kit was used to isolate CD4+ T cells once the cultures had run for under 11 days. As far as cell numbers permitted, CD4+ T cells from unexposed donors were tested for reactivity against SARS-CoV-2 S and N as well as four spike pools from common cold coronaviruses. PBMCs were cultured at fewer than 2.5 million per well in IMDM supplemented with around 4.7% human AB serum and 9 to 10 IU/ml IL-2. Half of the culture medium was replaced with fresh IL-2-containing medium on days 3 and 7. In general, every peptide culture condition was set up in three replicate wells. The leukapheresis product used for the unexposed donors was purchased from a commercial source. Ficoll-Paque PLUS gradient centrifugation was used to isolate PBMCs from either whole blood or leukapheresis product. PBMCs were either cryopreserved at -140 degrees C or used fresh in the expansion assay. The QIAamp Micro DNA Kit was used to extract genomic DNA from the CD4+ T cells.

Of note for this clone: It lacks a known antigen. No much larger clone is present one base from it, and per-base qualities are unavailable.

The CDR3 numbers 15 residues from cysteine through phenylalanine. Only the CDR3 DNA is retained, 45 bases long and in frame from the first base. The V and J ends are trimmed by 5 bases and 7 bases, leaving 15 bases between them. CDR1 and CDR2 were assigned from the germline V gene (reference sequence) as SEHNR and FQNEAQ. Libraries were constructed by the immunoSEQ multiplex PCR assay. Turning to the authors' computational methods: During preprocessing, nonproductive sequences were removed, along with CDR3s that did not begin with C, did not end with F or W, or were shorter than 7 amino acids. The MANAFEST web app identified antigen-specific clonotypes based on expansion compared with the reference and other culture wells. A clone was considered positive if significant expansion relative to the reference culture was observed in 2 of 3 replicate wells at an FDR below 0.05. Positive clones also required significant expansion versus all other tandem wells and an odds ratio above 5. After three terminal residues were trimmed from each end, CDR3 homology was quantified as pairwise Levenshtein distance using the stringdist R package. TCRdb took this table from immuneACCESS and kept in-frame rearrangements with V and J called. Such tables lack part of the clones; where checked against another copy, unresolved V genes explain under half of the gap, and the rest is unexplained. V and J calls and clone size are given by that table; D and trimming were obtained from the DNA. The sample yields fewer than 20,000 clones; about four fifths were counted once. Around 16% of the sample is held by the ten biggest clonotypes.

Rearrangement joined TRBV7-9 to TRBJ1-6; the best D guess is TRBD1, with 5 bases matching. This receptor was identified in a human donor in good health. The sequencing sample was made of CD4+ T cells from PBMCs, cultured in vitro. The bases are TGTGCCAGCAGCGCCCCGGGACTGAGAAATTCACCCCTCCACTTT. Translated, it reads CASSAPGLRNSPLHF. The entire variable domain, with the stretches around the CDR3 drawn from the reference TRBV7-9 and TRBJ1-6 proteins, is DTGVSQNPRHKITKRGQNVTFRCDPISEHNRLYWYRQTLGQGPEFLTYFQNEAQLEKSRLLSDRFSAERPKGSFSTLEIQRTEQGDSAMYLCASSAPGLRNSPLHFGNGTRLTVT.